What follows are 13 T cell receptor beta chains derived from one specimen sequenced in a study of cytomegalovirus exposure and HLA in healthy donors. The primer mix had 60 Vbeta and 13 Jbeta primers. Profiling relied on immunoSEQ multiplex PCR, and the TCRdb table lists in-frame clones only, not all of them. The table has fewer than 200,000 clones, more than 70% seen once. The sequencing input was PBMCs. The receptors come from a man aged 35 to 55 in good health and CMV-seropositive.

The sample holds one count of this clone. The J gene is TRBJ2-3, the V gene TRBV7-6; 8 bases map to TRBD2. After removal of 1 base from V and 3 bases from J, the junction contained 6 bases not matched to a gene. The germline V gene encodes CDR1 SGHVS and CDR2 FNYEAQ. This CDR3 region has 16 residues. For the CDR3, the DNA is TGTGCCAGCAGCTTAGAGAGAATAGCGGGAACAGATACGCAGTATTTT. The encoded protein is CASSLERIAGTDTQYF.

This rearrangement joins TRBV5-1 to TRBJ1-2; 7 nucleotides align to TRBD1. V gave up 1 base and J gave up 2 bases; unmatched junction bases: 8. The germline V gene has CDR1 SGHRS and CDR2 YFSETQ. The CDR3 has 16 amino acids. Here the CDR3 DNA reads TGCGCCAGCAGCTTGATTTATCGACAGGGCAACTATGGCTACACCTTC. It encodes CASSLIYRQGNYGYTF.

The V gene is TRBV10-3, the J gene TRBJ1-3; maybe TRBD1 (5 bases). Germline CDR1 and CDR2: ENHRY and SYGVKD. Deletions cut 4 bases from V and 8 bases from J, with 12 bases between. CDR3 size: 13 residues. The CDR3 spells CAISGPGIDTIYF. The CDR3 coding sequence is TGTGCCATCAGTGGCCCAGGGATAGACACCATATATTTT.

This clone is a singleton in its sample. The chain links TRBV7-9 to TRBJ1-2; 10 bases agree with TRBD1. Germline lookup yields CDR1 SEHNR and CDR2 FQNEAQ (reference sequence). This CDR3 comprises 15 residues. J lost 7 bases, V lost 5 bases, and 10 bases had no gene match. The CDR3 DNA sequence: TGTGCCAGCAGCGCCTCCGGGACAGGGGAGGTTGGCTACACCTTC. Translated: CASSASGTGEVGYTF. The whole variable domain, remainder taken from reference TRBV7-9 and TRBJ1-2, is DTGVSQNPRHKITKRGQNVTFRCDPISEHNRLYWYRQTLGQGPEFLTYFQNEAQLEKSRLLSDRFSAERPKGSFSTLEIQRTEQGDSAMYLCASSASGTGEVGYTFGSGTRLTVV.

The rearrangement joins TRBV29-1 to TRBJ2-1, with 8 bases fitting TRBD2. Germline V gives CDR1 SQVTM, CDR2 ANQGSEA. V shed 4 bases, J shed 0 bases, and the junction held 5 bases outside the gene matches. The CDR3 covers 15 residues. CDR3 DNA sequence: TGCAGCGTTGCCCTGGGACTAGACTCCTACAATGAGCAGTTCTTC. This gives the protein CSVALGLDSYNEQFF.

The chain links TRBV29-1 to TRBJ1-1; D perhaps matches TRBD1 (5 bases). Per the germline V gene, CDR1 is SQVTM and CDR2 is ANQGSEA. The CDR3 loop spans 16 amino acids. Trimming removed 6 bases at V and 4 bases at J, with 24 bases between. The DNA for the CDR3 is TGCAGCGTCCTTGGTCCCAGGGAGGGGACCTCCACTGAAGCTTTCTTT. Translated: CSVLGPREGTSTEAFF. The variable domain in full, with the rest retrieved from reference TRBV29-1 and TRBJ1-1, is SAVISQKPSRDICQRGTSLTIQCQVDSQVTMMFWYRQQPGQSLTLIATANQGSEATYESGFVIDKFPISRPNLTFSTLTVSNMSPEDSSIYLCSVLGPREGTSTEAFFGQGTRLTVV.

The rearrangement joins TRBV6-1 to TRBJ2-5; TRBD2 agrees at 7 bases. Gene TRBJ2-7 matches the end of the DNA better, so the J call may be wrong. The germline V gene encodes CDR1 MNHNS and CDR2 SASEGT. The CDR3 runs to 12 residues. CDR3 coding DNA: TGTGCCACGCGGGAGTTCTCTTACGAGCAGTACTTC. This gives the protein CATREFSYEQYF.

The genes are TRBV6-5 and TRBJ1-5; 7 nucleotides match TRBD1. CDR1 and CDR2 (germline): MNHEY, SVGAGI. The trim removed 6 bases at V and 0 bases at J, leaving 5 bases unmatched. CDR3 length equals 15 residues. In nucleotides, the CDR3 is TGTGCCAGCAGATTACAGGGGACTAGCAATCAGCCCCAGCATTTT. Residues: CASRLQGTSNQPQHF.

This clone was counted between two and nine times. CDR3 region: CSTPGAGASYNEQFF. The CDR3 region has the DNA TGCAGTACCCCAGGGGCGGGAGCCTCCTACAATGAGCAGTTCTTC. The chain joins TRBV29-1 to TRBJ2-1; D possibly corresponds to TRBD2 (7 bases). Per the germline V gene, CDR1 is SQVTM and CDR2 is ANQGSEA. The CDR3 loop spans 15 amino acids.

The CDR3 here is CASVPGGLTSTDTQYF. The CDR3 nucleotides are TGTGCCAGCGTCCCCGGGGGGCTAACTAGCACAGATACGCAGTATTTT. The chain joins TRBV7-2 to TRBJ2-3, with TRBD2 as a possible D gene (7 bases). There are 16 residues in the CDR3. Trimming shortened V by 8 bases and J by 0 bases, and 18 bases separated the two germline ends. Germline CDR1 reads SGHTA; CDR2 reads FQGNSA.

The J gene is TRBJ2-1, the V gene TRBV5-8; tentative D call: TRBD1 (5 bases). The germline V gene has CDR1 SGHTS and CDR2 YDEGEE. The ends were cut back, 0 bases at V and 5 bases at J, with 12 bases in the middle. This CDR3 comprises 15 residues. The CDR3 spells CASSLGATAHNEQFF. DNA for the CDR3: TGTGCCAGCAGCTTGGGAGCGACAGCTCACAATGAGCAGTTCTTC.

The V call is TRBV28, the J call TRBJ1-3; a weak D match, TRBD1 (5 bases). Germline CDR1 is MDHEN and CDR2 is SYDVKM. Deletions cut 5 bases from V and 3 bases from J, with 11 bases between. The CDR3 loop spans 14 amino acids. The CDR3 sequence: CASSTDSFGNTIYF. The DNA for the CDR3 is TGTGCCAGCAGTACCGACAGTTTTGGAAACACCATATATTTT.

The chain joins TRBV28 to TRBJ1-1, with 8 bases identical to TRBD1. Trimming cost V 7 bases and J 3 bases; bases outside gene matches: 13. In germline, CDR1 is MDHEN, CDR2 SYDVKM. This CDR3 has 16 residues. Here the CDR3 reads CASMGDRSWFDTEAFF. The CDR3 bases are TGTGCCAGCATGGGGGACAGGTCTTGGTTCGACACTGAAGCTTTCTTT.